Each of the 22 T cell receptor beta chains below was sequenced from the same sample in a study of vaccination and CD4 T cells after COVID-19. No antigen is known for these receptors. Treatment given: approximately 11-day PBMC culture with coronavirus spike peptide pools or control peptides (ViraFEST assay). The Oncomine TCR Beta short-read assay sequenced DNA from cultured CD4+ T cells. TCRdb re-called the PCR reads through MiXCR, storing one row per CDR3 protein. The profile shows 15,000 to 20,000 distinct CDR3 sequences, about 63% of them singletons. Source material: CD4+ T cells from blood, cultured in vitro. Source of these receptors: a human donor who had recovered from COVID-19.

J is TRBJ2-2 and V is TRBV6-5, with no clear D. V lost 0 bases and J lost 5, with 7 bases in between. There are 14 residues in the CDR3. CDR1 and CDR2 from the germline V gene are MNHEY and SVGAGI. CDR3 coding DNA: TGTGCCAGCAGTTACTCGAGAAGTACCGGGGAGCTGTTTTTT. Translated, it gives CASSYSRSTGELFF.

The V call is TRBV7-9, the J call TRBJ2-3, with a weak D call TRBD1 (6 bases). CDR3 length: 15 residues. Germline CDR1 is SEHNR and CDR2 is FQNEAQ (reference sequence). With 5 bases removed from V and 0 bases from J, the gap between germline ends came to 12 bases. The CDR3: CASSASGVSTDTQYF. The CDR3 DNA is TGTGCCAGCAGCGCTTCAGGGGTGAGCACAGATACGCAGTATTTT.

The V and J genes are TRBV19 and TRBJ2-2; a weak D match, TRBD1 (6 bases). V dropped 9 bases and J dropped 1 base, with 15 bases sitting between them. Germline CDR1 is LNHDA and CDR2 is SQIVND (reference sequence). The CDR3 is made up of 15 amino acids. The CDR3: CASHTGWLNTGELFF. The CDR3 DNA sequence: TGTGCCAGCCATACAGGGTGGTTGAACACCGGGGAGCTGTTTTTT.

CDR3 coding DNA: TGTGCCAGCAGCCCGCGGGGGGCTAGCACAGATACGCAGTATTTT. It specifies CASSPRGASTDTQYF. The V gene is TRBV7-3, the J gene TRBJ2-3; the match to TRBD2 covers 8 bases. The junction had 4 bases not matched to a gene; V was cut back by 5 bases and J by 0 bases. Germline CDR1 and CDR2: SGHTA and FQGTGA. The CDR3 covers 15 residues.

This CDR3 reads CASSATLARTYEQYF. In DNA form, the CDR3 reads TGTGCCAGCAGTGCTACCCTAGCGCGAACCTACGAGCAGTACTTC. The chain is built from TRBV2 and TRBJ2-7; tentative D call: TRBD2 (6 bases). V dropped 4 bases and J dropped 2 bases, with 15 bases sitting between them. The length of the CDR3 is 15 residues. Germline V CDR1 and CDR2: SNHLY, FYNNEI.

The chain employs TRBV7-2 and TRBJ2-7; TRBD1 agrees at 9 bases. Germline CDR1 and CDR2: SGHTA and FQGNSA. V was pared by 0 bases and J by 2 bases, with 5 bases of the junction left unmatched. The CDR3 runs to 16 residues. The CDR3 region is CASSLASGTGTYEQYF. CDR3 DNA sequence: TGTGCCAGCAGCTTAGCCTCCGGGACAGGGACCTACGAGCAGTACTTC.

V is TRBV20-1 and J is TRBJ2-3; TRBD1 matches 7 bases. V dropped 6 bases and J dropped 4; count of bases not matched to a gene: 4. The CDR3 covers 12 residues. Germline V gene data show CDR1 as DFQATT and CDR2 as SNEGSKA (reference sequence). The CDR3 here is CSAPGTADTQYF. Here the CDR3 DNA reads TGCAGTGCCCCGGGGACAGCAGATACGCAGTATTTT.

This sequence joins TRBV18 and TRBJ2-3, with 11 bases aligning to TRBD2. Unmatched junction bases numbered 10, after V lost 6 bases and J lost 2 bases. The germline V gene has CDR1 KGHSH and CDR2 LQKENI. The CDR3 has 17 residues. The CDR3 here is CASSTGPGLAATDTQYF. The CDR3 DNA reads as TGTGCCAGCTCCACTGGGCCGGGACTAGCGGCCACAGATACGCAGTATTTT.

Turning to this clonotype: The junction departs from the called germline gene at one end, perhaps through a read error. The J gene is TRBJ2-3, the V gene TRBV7-2, with 8 nucleotides matching TRBD2. The CDR3 covers 14 residues. Looked up from germline, CDR1 is SGHTA and CDR2 is FQGNSA. The CDR3: CASSLSGGAYTKYF. The CDR3 DNA reads as TGTGCCAGCAGCTTGAGCGGGGGCGCATATACGAAGTATTTT.

The rearrangement joins TRBV15 to TRBJ2-1; D might be TRBD2 (7 bases). This CDR3 has 16 residues. CDR1 LNHNV and CDR2 YYDKDF come from the germline V gene (reference sequence). Trimming took off 1 base at V and 0 bases at J, with 10 bases between the two ends. The CDR3 here is CATSRVGGRSYNEQFF. CDR3 DNA: TGTGCCACCAGCAGAGTGGGGGGGCGCTCCTACAATGAGCAGTTCTTC. The full variable domain, rest sourced from reference TRBV15 and TRBJ2-1, is DAMVIQNPRYQVTQFGKPVTLSCSQTLNHNVMYWYQQKSSQAPKLLFHYYDKDFNNEADTPDNFQSRRPNTSFCFLDIRSPGLGDTAMYLCATSRVGGRSYNEQFFGPGTRLTVL.

This chain joins TRBV6-1 and TRBJ2-7; 8 nucleotides line up with TRBD2. V shed 2 bases, J shed 5 bases, and the junction held 11 bases outside the gene matches. The CDR3 is 16 amino acids. CDR1 is MNHNS and CDR2 is SASEGT in the germline V gene. This CDR3 is CASSEWGGRTNDEQYF. The CDR3 nucleotides read TGTGCCAGCAGTGAATGGGGCGGGAGGACTAACGACGAGCAGTACTTC.

Note on this clonotype: This likely comes from a read error, as the CDR3 has no conserved phenylalanine or tryptophan at its end. The chain is built from TRBV7-3 and TRBJ2-3, with TRBD2 as a possible D gene (5 bases). CDR1 and CDR2 (germline): SGHTA, FQGTGA. V was pared by 4 bases and J by 5 bases, with 16 bases between. The CDR3 runs to 15 residues. The CDR3 here is CASSSHAGRGDTQYS. Written as DNA, the CDR3 is TGTGCCAGCAGCTCACACGCGGGCCGGGGAGATACGCAGTATTCT.

This clonotype has more than one count but fewer than ten. V usage is TRBV20-1 and J usage is TRBJ2-3; D gene uncertain. With 5 bases removed from V and 2 bases from J, the gap between germline ends came to 11 bases. From germline, CDR1 is DFQATT and CDR2 SNEGSKA (reference sequence). The CDR3 sequence is 13 residues long. This CDR3 is CSARRASTDTQYF. The CDR3 DNA is TGCAGTGCTCGCCGGGCCTCCACAGATACGCAGTATTTT.

A few counts support this clonotype. V is TRBV20-1 and J is TRBJ2-5; TRBD1 matches 11 bases. This CDR3 has 13 residues. V shed 5 bases and J 5 bases; nucleotides not matched to a gene: 4. Germline CDR1 and CDR2: DFQATT and SNEGSKA (reference sequence). The CDR3 reads CSAGRDRGETQYF. The DNA for the CDR3 is TGCAGTGCTGGAAGGGACAGGGGGGAGACCCAGTACTTC.

This clonotype has just a few counts. The chain carries TRBV7-6 and TRBJ1-5; D gene ambiguous. CDR3 length equals 13 residues. Per the germline V gene, CDR1 is SGHVS and CDR2 is FNYEAQ. V was pared by 1 base and J by 1 base, with 2 bases between. CDR3 sequence (DNA): TGTGCCAGCAGCTTAGACAGCAATCAGCCCCAGCATTTT. Translating it yields CASSLDSNQPQHF. The full variable domain, completed using reference TRBV7-6 and TRBJ1-5, is GAGVSQSPRYKVTKRGQDVALRCDPISGHVSLYWYRQALGQGPEFLTYFNYEAQQDKSGLPNDRFSAERPEGSISTLTIQRTEQRDSAMYRCASSLDSNQPQHFGDGTRLSIL.

The table lists this clonotype with a few counts. The CDR3 coding sequence is TGTGCCAGCAGTGAAAACGGGTTCGGGAAATCACCCCTCCACTTT. It is translated as CASSENGFGKSPLHF. The chain uses TRBV6-1 and TRBJ1-6; D gene unclear. The length of the CDR3 is 15 residues. Per the germline V gene, CDR1 is MNHNS and CDR2 is SASEGT. Trimming removed 2 bases at V and 10 bases at J, with 15 bases between.

V usage is TRBV20-1 and J usage is TRBJ2-3; TRBD2 aligns across 9 bases. This CDR3 is 16 amino acids long. V gave up 1 base and J gave up 2 bases; unmatched junction bases: 7. Germline V gives CDR1 DFQATT, CDR2 SNEGSKA (reference sequence). CDR3: CSARAGTSSFTDTQYF. The CDR3, as DNA: TGCAGTGCTAGAGCCGGGACTAGCAGCTTCACAGATACGCAGTATTTT.

The chain couples TRBV10-3 to TRBJ2-2, with 7 bases aligning to TRBD1. This CDR3 has 16 amino acids. J gave up 3 bases and V 4 bases, and 8 bases lay outside the gene matches. The germline gives CDR1 ENHRY, CDR2 SYGVKD. This CDR3 is CAISGRDSLYTGELFF. CDR3 coding DNA: TGTGCCATCAGTGGCCGGGACAGCCTTTACACCGGGGAGCTGTTTTTT.

The chain joins TRBV6-1 to TRBJ2-7; 10 nucleotides align to TRBD1. The CDR3 sequence is 13 residues long. Losses at the gene ends were 8 bases for V and 6 bases for J; bases not matched to a gene: 7. The V gene's germline CDR1 is MNHNS and CDR2 SASEGT. This chain's CDR3 is CASGGTGEGEQYF. CDR3 nucleotides: TGTGCCAGCGGGGGGACAGGGGAAGGCGAGCAGTACTTC.

This rearrangement joins TRBV7-8 to TRBJ2-7; tentatively, D is TRBD1 or TRBD2 (5 bases each). The CDR3 is 14 residues long. V lost 5 bases and J 3 bases, leaving 14 bases between the germline ends. Germline CDR1 SGHVS, CDR2 FQNEAQ. The CDR3 spells CASSPGSRGYEQYF. As DNA, the CDR3 is TGTGCCAGCAGCCCAGGGAGTCGTGGCTACGAGCAGTACTTC.

This chain connects TRBV6-1 to TRBJ1-1, with a tentative D call TRBD1 (6 bases). The germline V gene has CDR1 MNHNS and CDR2 SASEGT. The V end lost 6 bases, the J end lost 1 base, and 12 bases lay between the germline ends. This CDR3 has 14 amino acids. The CDR3 DNA reads as TGTGCCAGCAGCCTCCTACAGGGGAACACTGAAGCTTTCTTT. It codes for CASSLLQGNTEAFF.

The chain links TRBV19 to TRBJ1-2; 7 positions agree with TRBD1. The CDR3 runs to 15 residues. V lost 7 bases to trimming and J lost 0 bases; unmatched junction nucleotides: 8. The V gene's germline CDR1 is LNHDA and CDR2 SQIVND (reference sequence). CDR3 protein: CASTESGTANYGYTF. The CDR3 DNA sequence: TGTGCCAGTACGGAATCCGGGACAGCTAACTATGGCTACACCTTC.